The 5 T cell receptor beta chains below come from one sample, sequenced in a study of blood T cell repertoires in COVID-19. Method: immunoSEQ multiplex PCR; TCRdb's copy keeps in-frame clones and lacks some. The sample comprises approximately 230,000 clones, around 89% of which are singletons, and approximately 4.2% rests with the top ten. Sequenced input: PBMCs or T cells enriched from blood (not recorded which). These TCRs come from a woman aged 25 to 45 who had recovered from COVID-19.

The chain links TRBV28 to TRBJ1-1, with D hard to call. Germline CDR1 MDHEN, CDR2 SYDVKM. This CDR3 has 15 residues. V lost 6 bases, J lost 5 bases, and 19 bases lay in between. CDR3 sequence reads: CASRPRGGYATEAFF. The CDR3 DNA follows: TGTGCCAGCAGACCTCGAGGAGGCTATGCTACTGAAGCTTTCTTT.

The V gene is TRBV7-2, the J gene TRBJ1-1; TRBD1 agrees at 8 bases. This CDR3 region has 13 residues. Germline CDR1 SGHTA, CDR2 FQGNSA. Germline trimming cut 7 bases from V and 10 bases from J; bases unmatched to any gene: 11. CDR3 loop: CASNDISGTGAFF. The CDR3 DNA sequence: TGTGCCAGCAACGACATTTCTGGGACAGGAGCTTTCTTT.

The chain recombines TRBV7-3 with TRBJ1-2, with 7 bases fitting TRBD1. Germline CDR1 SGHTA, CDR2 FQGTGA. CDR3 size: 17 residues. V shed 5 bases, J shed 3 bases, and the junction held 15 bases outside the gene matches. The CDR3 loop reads CASSPTGAGTRDYGYTF. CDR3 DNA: TGTGCCAGCAGCCCTACAGGGGCCGGGACAAGGGACTATGGCTACACCTTC.

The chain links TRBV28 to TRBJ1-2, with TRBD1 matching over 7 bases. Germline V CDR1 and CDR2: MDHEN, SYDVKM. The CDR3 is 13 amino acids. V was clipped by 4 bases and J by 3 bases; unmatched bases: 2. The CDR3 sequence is CASSYGQDYGYTF. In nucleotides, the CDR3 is TGTGCCAGCAGTTACGGACAGGACTATGGCTACACCTTC.

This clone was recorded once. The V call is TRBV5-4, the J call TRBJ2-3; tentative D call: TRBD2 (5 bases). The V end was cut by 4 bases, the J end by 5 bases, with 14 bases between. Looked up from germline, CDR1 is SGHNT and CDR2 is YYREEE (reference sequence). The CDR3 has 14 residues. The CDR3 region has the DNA TGTGCCAGCAGCCGGACGGGGAGCGTAGATACGCAGTATTTT. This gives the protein CASSRTGSVDTQYF.